The sequence of this T cell receptor delta chain was determined in a study of gamma-delta T cells after stem cell transplantation. TCRdb re-called clones from the RT-PCR reads using CATT. This sample has a few thousand delta-chain clones; 2.5% to 3.5% occur once, and the top ten carry about a fifth. As concerns this clone: TCRdb's entry gives the protein of a much larger clone, which mismatches this DNA's translation at residue 4, likely from a read error; the protein reported here is translated from the DNA.

The CDR3 is 18 amino acids. From germline, CDR1 is GEAIGNYY and CDR2 EKD. The sequence came from a human donor. It is not recorded whose cells these are; they may come from a transplant donor. Sequencing used gamma-delta T cells. This rearrangement joins TRDV2 to TRDJ1, with D possibly TRDD3 on 6 matching bases. CDR3 loop: CACGTAGLGLLYTDKLIF. For the CDR3, the DNA is TGTGCCTGTGGCACCGCCGGACTGGGCTTGTTGTACACCGATAAACTCATCTTT.